The 15 T cell receptor beta chains presented below share a single source sample, sequenced in a study of identifying expanded T cells in peripheral blood. The table came from immunoSEQ multiplex PCR; TCRdb's copy has only in-frame clones and leaves some out. The table shows some 54,000 clones, with 82% occurring only once. Specimen: blood. These receptors were taken from a person aged 18-70 years in good health.

The chain combines TRBV10-2 with TRBJ2-7, with a tentative D call TRBD2 (6 bases). CDR1 is WSHSY, CDR2 SAAADI, per germline. The CDR3 contains 9 residues. V gave up 8 bases and J gave up 7 bases, with 6 bases separating them. The CDR3 reads CASGGEQYF. CDR3 bases: TGCGCCAGCGGGGGGGAGCAGTACTTC.

The J gene is TRBJ2-2, the V gene TRBV2, with TRBD1 matching over 8 bases. The J segment lost 7 bases and the V segment lost 7 bases, leaving 8 bases of the junction unmatched. The CDR3 spans 14 residues. Germline CDR1 is SNHLY and CDR2 is FYNNEI. CDR3 sequence (DNA): TGTGCCAGCATTCAGACAGGGGCCGGCGGGGAGCTGTTTTTT. As protein: CASIQTGAGGELFF.

The chain couples TRBV19 to TRBJ1-2; a weak D match, TRBD1 (5 bases). Trimming removed 3 bases from V and 5 bases from J, with 13 bases in between. Germline-derived CDR1 and CDR2 are LNHDA and SQIVND (reference sequence). The length of the CDR3 is 14 residues. The chain's CDR3 is CASSIPGQIYGYTF. CDR3 nucleotides: TGTGCCAGTAGTATCCCCGGACAAATATATGGCTACACCTTC.

This clone was seen only a few times. The V call is TRBV9, the J call TRBJ2-3; 8 nucleotides line up with TRBD1. Germline V lookup: CDR1 SGDLS, CDR2 YYNGEE. CDR3 size: 13 residues. V gave up 0 bases and J gave up 8 bases; unmatched junction bases: 2. The CDR3 DNA follows: TGTGCCAGCAGCGTAGTGACAGGGGCTACGCAGTATTTT. Its protein product is CASSVVTGATQYF. The entire variable domain, with the rest obtained from reference TRBV9 and TRBJ2-3, is as follows: DSGVTQTPKHLITATGQRVTLRCSPRSGDLSVYWYQQSLDQGLQFLIQYYNGEERAKGNILERFSAQQFPDLHSELNLSSLELGDSALYFCASSVVTGATQYFGPGTRLTVL.

The gene calls are TRBV6-5 and TRBJ1-2; maybe TRBD1 (6 bases). Deletions cut 1 base from V and 7 bases from J, with 19 bases between. The CDR3 has 16 amino acids. The germline V gene has CDR1 MNHEY and CDR2 SVGAGI. For the CDR3, the DNA is TGTGCCAGCAGTTACTTACAGGGATCGGGCTCTAGTGGCTACACCTTC. Translation: CASSYLQGSGSSGYTF.

The gene calls are TRBV18 and TRBJ1-1; D ambiguous. V was shortened by 5 bases and J by 5 bases, with 6 bases between the two germline ends. This CDR3 is built from 11 residues. Per the germline V gene, CDR1 is KGHSH and CDR2 is LQKENI. CDR3: CASSIGTEAFF. The CDR3 nucleotides read TGTGCCAGCTCAATCGGGACTGAAGCTTTCTTT.

The rearrangement links TRBV29-1 to TRBJ1-1, with D perhaps TRBD1 (6 bases). Germline loops: CDR1 SQVTM, CDR2 ANQGSEA. V lost 1 base, J lost 5 bases, and 14 bases lay in between. The CDR3 has 14 amino acids. The CDR3 DNA sequence: TGCAGCGTTGAAGTAGGGGGGGCGCGGACTGAAGCTTTCTTT. The encoded protein is CSVEVGGARTEAFF.

In this sample, this clone turned up a few times. The chain uses TRBV30 and TRBJ1-1, with 7 positions matching TRBD1. This CDR3 comprises 13 residues. V was pared by 8 bases and J by 2 bases, with 8 bases of the junction left unmatched. Per the germline V gene, CDR1 is GTSNPN and CDR2 is SVGIG (reference sequence). The DNA of the CDR3 is TGTGCCGGTAACCGGGACAGTAACACTGAAGCTTTCTTT. The encoded protein is CAGNRDSNTEAFF. The variable domain in full, with the rest retrieved from reference TRBV30 and TRBJ1-1, is SQTIHQWPATLVQPVGSPLSLECTVEGTSNPNLYWYRQAAGRGLQLLFYSVGIGQISSEVPQNLSASRPQDRQFILSSKKLLLSDSGFYLCAGNRDSNTEAFFGQGTRLTVV.

The chain combines TRBV19 with TRBJ2-3; D possibly corresponds to TRBD2 (5 bases). Per the germline V gene, CDR1 is LNHDA and CDR2 is SQIVND (reference sequence). Trimming removed 5 bases from V and 14 bases from J, with 23 bases in between. The CDR3 extends over 14 amino acids. The CDR3 region has the DNA TGTGCCAGTAGTGTTAAAGTCGGGTCCGCGGGCTCGTATTTT. It encodes CASSVKVGSAGSYF.

CDR3 residues: CASSPLDRPPNTEAFF. CDR3 in DNA: TGTGCCAGCTCACCACTAGACAGGCCCCCAAACACTGAAGCTTTCTTT. The chain combines TRBV18 with TRBJ1-1, with D perhaps TRBD1 (6 bases). The CDR3 sequence is 16 residues long. Germline-derived CDR1 and CDR2 are KGHSH and LQKENI. V shed 1 base and J shed 2 bases, with 14 bases lying between them. The variable domain in full, completed from reference TRBV18 and TRBJ1-1, reads NAGVMQNPRHLVRRRGQEARLRCSPMKGHSHVYWYRQLPEEGLKFMVYLQKENIIDESGMPKERFSAEFPKEGPSILRIQQVVRGDSAAYFCASSPLDRPPNTEAFFGQGTRLTVV.

V and J are TRBV7-9 and TRBJ2-1, with D perhaps TRBD2 (5 bases). Between the trimmed V and J ends, which lost 5 bases and 0 bases, there was a span of 11 bases. Germline loops: CDR1 SEHNR, CDR2 FQNEAQ (reference sequence). The CDR3 sequence is 15 residues long. DNA of the CDR3: TGTGCCAGCAGCGCTATTGAGGGCTCCTACAATGAGCAGTTCTTC. Translation gives CASSAIEGSYNEQFF.

CDR3 protein: CASSYGQGNNEQFF. DNA for the CDR3: TGTGCCAGCAGTTACGGACAGGGAAACAATGAGCAGTTCTTC. The chain recombines TRBV5-4 with TRBJ2-1, with 8 bases that match TRBD1. Germline V lookup: CDR1 SGHNT, CDR2 YYREEE (reference sequence). The junction had 6 bases not matched to a gene; V was cut back by 5 bases and J by 5 bases. This CDR3 has 14 residues.

This clone has more than one count but fewer than ten. This chain links TRBV7-2 with TRBJ1-4; D possibly corresponds to TRBD1 (5 bases). CDR1 and CDR2 from the germline V gene are SGHTA and FQGNSA. The CDR3 is 14 amino acids. V lost 7 bases to trimming and J lost 4 bases, with 13 bases between them. The CDR3 sequence: CASTRGGINEKLFF. CDR3 DNA: TGTGCCAGCACCCGGGGGGGGATTAATGAAAAACTGTTTTTT.

This chain connects TRBV19 to TRBJ1-5; 7 bases line up with TRBD1. V shed 5 bases, J shed 0 bases, and the junction held 13 bases outside the gene matches. Per germline, CDR1 LNHDA and CDR2 SQIVND (reference sequence). This CDR3 contains 18 residues. The CDR3 sequence is CASSSGQVRTYSNQPQHF. The CDR3 region has the DNA TGTGCCAGTAGTTCCGGACAGGTCAGGACCTATAGCAATCAGCCCCAGCATTTT.

The chain uses TRBV2 and TRBJ1-6; D gene unclear. The V and J ends lost 6 bases and 6 bases respectively, with 9 bases between them. Germline values: CDR1 SNHLY, CDR2 FYNNEI. This CDR3 has 13 residues. CDR3 sequence reads: CASSVFLNSPLHF. CDR3 in DNA: TGTGCCAGCAGCGTGTTTCTTAATTCACCCCTCCACTTT.